The 22 T cell receptor beta chains presented below share a single source sample, sequenced in a study of beta chain features in type 1 diabetes. Study results and limitations: Shorter TCRB CDR3s, moderately but significantly so, were found in Type 1 diabetes patients in all four CD4+ subsets.

These receptors have no known antigen. The entirety of the isolated RNA underwent reverse transcription, so expressed TCRB transcripts were sequenced. The protocol was immunoSEQ multiplex PCR, while the TCRdb copy is restricted to in-frame clones and leaves out a portion. The table lists a few hundred thousand clones, roughly 12% of them singletons. Specimen: naive CD4+ T cells from blood. Source of these receptors: a woman under 30 with type 1 diabetes.

V and J are TRBV18 and TRBJ1-1, with TRBD1 as a possible D gene (5 bases). Germline CDR1 and CDR2: KGHSH and LQKENI. The CDR3 is 16 residues long. V shed 2 bases and J shed 0 bases, with 13 bases lying between them. The CDR3 is CASSPYQAGMNTEAFF. The CDR3 coding sequence is TGTGCCAGCTCACCATATCAGGCAGGGATGAACACTGAAGCTTTCTTT.

This clone appeared a few times. V gene TRBV18 combines with J gene TRBJ2-5, with 7 bases that match TRBD1. Germline V lookup: CDR1 KGHSH, CDR2 LQKENI. V lost 2 bases, J lost 5 bases, and 8 bases stayed unmatched. The CDR3 is 15 amino acids. CDR3 loop: CASSPLQGNGETQYF. As DNA, the CDR3 is TGTGCCAGCTCACCATTACAGGGGAACGGTGAGACCCAGTACTTC.

This clone was observed a handful of times. The sample has other DNA sequences that encode this CDR3 too. The chain links TRBV5-4 to TRBJ1-2, with 8 bases identical to TRBD1. V lost 5 bases to trimming and J lost 3 bases; unmatched junction nucleotides: 3. From germline, CDR1 is SGHNT and CDR2 YYREEE (reference sequence). The CDR3 totals 13 residues. CDR3 sequence (DNA): TGTGCCAGCAGTAAGGACAGGGACTATGGCTACACCTTC. It is translated as CASSKDRDYGYTF.

This clone showed up just a few times. J is TRBJ2-5 and V is TRBV29-1, with D possibly being TRBD1 (6 bases). With 7 bases removed from V and 4 bases from J, the gap between germline ends came to 10 bases. CDR3 length: 11 residues. Germline values: CDR1 SQVTM, CDR2 ANQGSEA. In nucleotides, the CDR3 is TGCAGCGCAGGGGTGGCAGAGACCCAGTACTTC. It encodes CSAGVAETQYF. Together with reference TRBV29-1 and TRBJ2-5, the CDR3 gives the full variable domain: SAVISQKPSRDICQRGTSLTIQCQVDSQVTMMFWYRQQPGQSLTLIATANQGSEATYESGFVIDKFPISRPNLTFSTLTVSNMSPEDSSIYLCSAGVAETQYFGPGTRLLVL.

This clone was seen more than once but under ten times. V is TRBV7-2 and J is TRBJ2-6; TRBD1 matches at 8 bases. CDR1 SGHTA and CDR2 FQGNSA come from the germline V gene. This CDR3 contains 16 residues. Germline trimming cut 0 bases from V and 11 bases from J; bases unmatched to any gene: 9. CDR3 DNA sequence: TGTGCCAGCAGCTTAGCGCAGAGGACAGGGCAAGACGTCCTGACTTTC. Its translation is CASSLAQRTGQDVLTF.

This clone occurred a few times. This rearrangement joins TRBV28 to TRBJ2-7; the D is unclear. The CDR3 contains 13 residues. CDR1 and CDR2 from the germline V gene are MDHEN and SYDVKM. Between the trimmed V and J ends, which lost 8 bases and 0 bases, there was a span of 11 bases. In DNA form, the CDR3 reads TGTGCCAGCCGAGGCAGCAGCTCCTACGAGCAGTACTTC. Translated, it gives CASRGSSSYEQYF.

As to this clone: Other DNA sequences of this sample code for an identical CDR3. The chain recombines TRBV7-8 with TRBJ1-2, with D perhaps TRBD1 (5 bases). The germline V gene encodes CDR1 SGHVS and CDR2 FQNEAQ. The CDR3 runs 13 residues. V was pared by 3 bases and J by 5 bases, with 10 bases between. CDR3 coding DNA: TGTGCCAGCAGCTTGGGGGGTTTGTATGGCTACACCTTC. This codes for CASSLGGLYGYTF.

This clone was recorded a few times. The chain joins TRBV5-1 to TRBJ2-6, with TRBD1 identical over 10 bases. V shed 0 bases, J shed 1 base, and the junction held 13 bases outside the gene matches. The CDR3 has 21 residues. Germline CDR1 is SGHRS and CDR2 is YFSETQ. The CDR3 coding sequence is TGCGCCAGCAGCTTGGAGTTTTTGGCCGGGACAGGGGCTTCTGGGGCCAACGTCCTGACTTTC. The encoded protein is CASSLEFLAGTGASGANVLTF.

In the case of this clone: The same CDR3 arises from other DNA sequences in this sample as well. The rearrangement joins TRBV29-1 to TRBJ1-1; D perhaps matches TRBD1 (5 bases). Germline V gene lookup returns CDR1 SQVTM and CDR2 ANQGSEA. The CDR3 extends over 12 amino acids. The germline V and J ends were trimmed by 3 bases and 0 bases, with 5 bases remaining between them. The CDR3 loop is CSVETVNTEAFF. For the CDR3, the DNA is TGCAGCGTTGAGACAGTGAACACTGAAGCTTTCTTT.

This clone was picked up a small number of times. This chain links TRBV5-1 with TRBJ2-1; possible D gene TRBD2, 6 bases. V dropped 0 bases and J dropped 0 bases, with 10 bases sitting between them. CDR1 is SGHRS and CDR2 is YFSETQ in the germline V gene. The CDR3 length is 16 residues. CDR3 nucleotide sequence: TGCGCCAGCAGCTTGGCTACGGGAGTCTCCTACAATGAGCAGTTCTTC. It is translated as CASSLATGVSYNEQFF.

This clone has more than one count but fewer than ten. In DNA form, the CDR3 reads TGTGCCAGCAGTAGGGGGAGCGGGATTAGCTCCTACAATGAGCAGTTCTTC. This encodes CASSRGSGISSYNEQFF. The rearrangement uses TRBV5-4 and TRBJ2-1; TRBD2 might be the D (7 bases). Germline-derived CDR1 and CDR2 are SGHNT and YYREEE (reference sequence). Trimming removed 5 bases from V and 0 bases from J, with 18 bases in between. The CDR3 length is 17 residues. Together with reference TRBV5-4 and TRBJ2-1, the CDR3 gives the full variable domain: ETGVTQSPTHLIKTRGQQVTLRCSSQSGHNTVSWYQQALGQGPQFIFQYYREEENGRGNFPPRFSGLQFPNYSSELNVNALELDDSALYLCASSRGSGISSYNEQFFGPGTRLTVL.

This clone was seen a handful of times. This chain connects TRBV28 to TRBJ2-5; TRBD1 might be the D (5 bases). The V gene's germline CDR1 is MDHEN and CDR2 SYDVKM. V was cut by 3 bases and J by 5 bases, with 13 bases left in between. The CDR3 spans 14 residues. CDR3 sequence (DNA): TGTGCCAGCAGTTTCCAGGGTTCGAGGGAGACCCAGTACTTC. As protein: CASSFQGSRETQYF. The full variable domain, its missing parts supplied by reference TRBV28 and TRBJ2-5, is DVKVTQSSRYLVKRTGEKVFLECVQDMDHENMFWYRQDPGLGLRLIYFSYDVKMKEKGDIPEGYSVSREKKERFSLILESASTNQTSMYLCASSFQGSRETQYFGPGTRLLVL.

This clone has more than one count but fewer than ten. The CDR3 DNA sequence: TGTGCCAGCAGCGTAGACAGGGGCGGCTATGGCTACACCTTC. This gives the protein CASSVDRGGYGYTF. The V and J genes are TRBV9 and TRBJ1-2; 7 bases align to TRBD1. The CDR3 consists of 14 residues. The V gene's germline CDR1 is SGDLS and CDR2 YYNGEE. V lost 0 bases and J lost 4; bases outside the gene matches: 3.

The chain combines TRBV27 with TRBJ2-3; 9 bases are shared with TRBD2. Germline CDR1 is MNHEY and CDR2 is SMNVEV (reference sequence). This CDR3 comprises 17 residues. Trimming cost V 0 bases and J 4 bases; bases outside gene matches: 8. CDR3 sequence reads: CASSLSWASGIADTQYF. CDR3 coding DNA: TGTGCCAGCAGTTTATCGTGGGCTAGCGGGATAGCAGATACGCAGTATTTT.

The gene calls are TRBV4-3 and TRBJ1-1; no clear D gene. V was shortened by 3 bases and J by 4 bases, with 9 bases between the two germline ends. Germline CDR1 is LGHNA and CDR2 is YSLEER. This CDR3 spans 13 amino acids. Written as DNA, the CDR3 is TGCGCCAGCAGCCAGAGGAGAGGCACTGAAGCTTTCTTT. Encoded protein: CASSQRRGTEAFF.

This chain uses TRBV4-3 with TRBJ2-1; 10 bases are shared with TRBD1. With V trimmed by 2 bases and J by 3 bases, 1 base remained unmatched. CDR1 and CDR2 from the germline V gene are LGHNA and YSLEER. CDR3 length equals 15 residues. As DNA, the CDR3 is TGCGCCAGCAGCCAAAGGGACAGGGGCTACAATGAGCAGTTCTTC. This codes for CASSQRDRGYNEQFF.

This clone was observed a handful of times. The chain joins TRBV11-2 to TRBJ2-1; 7 bases match TRBD2. V lost 1 base, J lost 10 bases, and 4 bases stayed unmatched. CDR1 SGHAT and CDR2 FQNNGV come from the germline V gene. There are 13 residues in the CDR3. CDR3 bases: TGTGCCAGCAGCTTAGCGGGGGGAGAGGAGCAGTTCTTC. Translating gives CASSLAGGEEQFF.

The sample holds a few counts of this clone. Other DNA sequences in the sample encode the same CDR3. The chain has TRBV5-1 and TRBJ1-2, with D possibly being TRBD1 (5 bases). The V gene lost 0 bases and the J gene lost 4 bases, with 10 bases spanning the gap. The CDR3 totals 14 residues. Germline CDR1 is SGHRS and CDR2 is YFSETQ. CDR3 amino acids: CASSLGQTLYGYTF. The CDR3 DNA follows: TGCGCCAGCAGCTTGGGACAGACCCTCTATGGCTACACCTTC.

This clone was recorded a few times. This sequence joins TRBV11-2 and TRBJ2-1, with 13 bases lining up with TRBD2. The CDR3 consists of 17 residues. Trimming removed 1 base from V and 4 bases from J; junction bases left unmatched: 4. Per germline, CDR1 SGHAT and CDR2 FQNNGV. CDR3 in amino acids: CASSLGGGLAGYNEQFF. The CDR3 nucleotides are TGTGCCAGCAGCTTAGGCGGGGGACTAGCGGGGTACAATGAGCAGTTCTTC.

V is TRBV9 and J is TRBJ1-2; D remains unclear. Trimming shortened V by 0 bases and J by 3 bases, and 6 bases separated the two germline ends. The CDR3 has 13 residues. CDR1 and CDR2 (germline): SGDLS, YYNGEE. The CDR3 region is CASSVVQDYGYTF. CDR3 DNA sequence: TGTGCCAGCAGCGTAGTTCAGGACTATGGCTACACCTTC. Filled out from reference TRBV9 and TRBJ1-2, the complete variable domain reads DSGVTQTPKHLITATGQRVTLRCSPRSGDLSVYWYQQSLDQGLQFLIQYYNGEERAKGNILERFSAQQFPDLHSELNLSSLELGDSALYFCASSVVQDYGYTFGSGTRLTVV.

This clone has a handful of counts. This chain uses TRBV7-9 with TRBJ2-5; 8 bases agree with TRBD2. Germline CDR1 and CDR2: SEHNR and FQNEAQ (reference sequence). This CDR3 is 15 amino acids long. V lost 5 bases, J lost 2 bases, and 7 bases stayed unmatched. The CDR3 here is CASSRGGISQETQYF. The CDR3 DNA reads TGTGCCAGCAGCCGCGGGGGGATATCTCAAGAGACCCAGTACTTC.

In this sample, this clone turned up a few times. This chain uses TRBV20-1 with TRBJ2-5; a weak D match, TRBD2 (6 bases). Per the germline V gene, CDR1 is DFQATT and CDR2 is SNEGSKA (reference sequence). There are 11 residues in the CDR3. The V end lost 6 bases, the J end lost 7 bases, and 12 bases lay between the germline ends. The CDR3 loop reads CSAPLGRTQYF. CDR3 nucleotides: TGCAGTGCCCCCCTCGGGAGGACCCAGTACTTC.